The 14 T cell receptor beta chains reported below all come from one sample, sequenced in a study of blood T cell repertoires in COVID-19. TCRdb's copy holds only in-frame clones and misses some; the assay was immunoSEQ multiplex PCR. The sample lists nearly 70,000 clones, around 88% seen once, with around 6% in the top ten. The sequencing sample was made of peripheral blood. Receptor source: an older woman with acute or convalescent COVID-19.

This rearrangement joins TRBV9 to TRBJ2-2; D is perhaps TRBD2 (6 bases). The CDR3 totals 17 residues. Germline loops: CDR1 SGDLS, CDR2 YYNGEE. Trimming left V 0 bases short and J 1 base short, with 13 bases between. The CDR3 sequence: CASSVATSRLNTGELFF. The DNA for the CDR3 is TGTGCCAGCAGCGTAGCTACTAGCCGATTGAACACCGGGGAGCTGTTTTTT. The variable domain in full, completed from reference TRBV9 and TRBJ2-2, reads DSGVTQTPKHLITATGQRVTLRCSPRSGDLSVYWYQQSLDQGLQFLIQYYNGEERAKGNILERFSAQQFPDLHSELNLSSLELGDSALYFCASSVATSRLNTGELFFGEGSRLTVL.

The chain has TRBV7-2 and TRBJ2-1; D is possibly TRBD1 (6 bases). This CDR3 has 12 residues. V lost 5 bases and J lost 10, with 12 bases in between. CDR1 and CDR2 (germline): SGHTA, FQGNSA. This CDR3 reads CASSLVGTEQFF. DNA for the CDR3: TGTGCCAGCAGCCTGGTTGGGACAGAGCAGTTCTTC.

In its sample, this clone was seen once. The chain carries TRBV29-1 and TRBJ2-2; TRBD2 aligns across 7 bases. Germline V gene lookup returns CDR1 SQVTM and CDR2 ANQGSEA. V was clipped by 6 bases and J by 0 bases; unmatched bases: 10. There are 16 residues in the CDR3. The CDR3 loop reads CSVAQGGGPNTGELFF. The CDR3 DNA follows: TGCAGCGTCGCTCAGGGCGGGGGTCCGAACACCGGGGAGCTGTTTTTT.

The rearrangement uses TRBV28 and TRBJ2-1, with TRBD1 as a possible D gene (6 bases). Germline values: CDR1 MDHEN, CDR2 SYDVKM. V lost 6 bases to trimming and J lost 5 bases, with 20 bases between them. This CDR3 spans 16 amino acids. The CDR3 DNA reads as TGTGCCAGCAGCCGTACTGGGACACGAGGGAACAATGAGCAGTTCTTC. Amino acid sequence: CASSRTGTRGNNEQFF.

The chain carries TRBV10-3 and TRBJ1-5; maybe TRBD1 (5 bases). The CDR3 length is 12 residues. CDR1 is ENHRY, CDR2 SYGVKD, per germline. The germline V and J ends were trimmed by 5 bases and 7 bases, with 9 bases remaining between them. In DNA, the CDR3 is TGTGCCATCAGTCAGGGATCCCAGCCCCAGCATTTT. Protein sequence: CAISQGSQPQHF.

The chain is built from TRBV28 and TRBJ1-2, with 7 bases matching TRBD1. The length of the CDR3 is 13 residues. The V gene end was trimmed by 3 bases and the J gene end by 8 bases; junction bases not matched to a gene: 6. CDR1 is MDHEN, CDR2 SYDVKM, per germline. The CDR3, as DNA: TGTGCCAGCAGTTTTTCGACAGGGCGAGGCTACACCTTC. Protein: CASSFSTGRGYTF.

This chain uses TRBV28 with TRBJ1-1, with TRBD1 as a possible D gene (6 bases). The CDR3 contains 12 residues. CDR1 MDHEN and CDR2 SYDVKM come from the germline V gene. V was cut by 3 bases and J by 8 bases, with 10 bases left in between. This CDR3 is CASSLRQGEAFF. DNA for the CDR3: TGTGCCAGCAGTTTGAGGCAGGGGGAAGCTTTCTTT.

This clone was recorded once. V usage is TRBV5-8 and J usage is TRBJ1-5, with 7 bases aligning to TRBD1. V gave up 4 bases and J gave up 1 base; unmatched junction bases: 11. This CDR3 spans 17 amino acids. Germline assignment: CDR1 SGHTS and CDR2 YDEGEE. The CDR3 here is CASSLGQPVISNQPQHF. The CDR3 DNA reads as TGTGCCAGCAGCCTGGGACAGCCGGTCATCAGCAATCAGCCCCAGCATTTT.

The chain has TRBV14 and TRBJ1-2; TRBD1 aligns across 7 bases. V dropped 4 bases and J dropped 8; count of bases not matched to a gene: 19. This CDR3 is 17 amino acids long. CDR1 SGHDN and CDR2 FVKESK come from the germline V gene. The CDR3 nucleotides are TGTGCCAGCAGCCTAAGAACGGGACAGAGTGCTCTTTACGGCTACACCTTC. Amino acids: CASSLRTGQSALYGYTF.

V is TRBV18 and J is TRBJ1-2; 7 bases agree with TRBD1. V shed 5 bases, J shed 4 bases, and the junction held 13 bases outside the gene matches. The germline V gene encodes CDR1 KGHSH and CDR2 LQKENI. This CDR3 region has 16 residues. The CDR3 reads CASSSGTAQLVYGYTF. DNA of the CDR3: TGTGCCAGCTCATCTGGGACAGCTCAGTTGGTCTATGGCTACACCTTC.

This chain links TRBV28 with TRBJ1-1; D perhaps matches TRBD1 (6 bases). This CDR3 comprises 14 residues. Between the trimmed V and J ends, which lost 7 bases and 2 bases, there was a span of 14 bases. The germline CDR1 and CDR2 sequences are MDHEN and SYDVKM. The CDR3 DNA sequence: TGTGCCAGCACCCTATCCAGGGGAAACACTGAAGCTTTCTTT. Translation: CASTLSRGNTEAFF.

This sequence joins TRBV30 and TRBJ2-5, with TRBD2 identical over 7 bases. The CDR3 extends over 18 amino acids. V shed 0 bases, J shed 3 bases, and the junction held 16 bases outside the gene matches. Germline CDR1 reads GTSNPN; CDR2 reads SVGIG (reference sequence). The CDR3 DNA sequence: TGTGCCTGGAGTGTAATGTACGAGGGTCTAGCGGCTAAAGAGACCCAGTACTTC. It translates to CAWSVMYEGLAAKETQYF.

This rearrangement joins TRBV7-9 to TRBJ2-5; 10 bases fit TRBD2. CDR1 is SEHNR and CDR2 is FQNEAQ in the germline V gene (reference sequence). The CDR3 extends over 15 amino acids. Trimming took 8 bases from V and 5 from J; bases not matched to a gene: 11. The CDR3 coding sequence is TGTGCCAGCGAGTCTAGCGGGAGTTTTTATGAGACCCAGTACTTC. This encodes CASESSGSFYETQYF.

The chain links TRBV28 to TRBJ1-2, with a possible D match to TRBD1 (6 bases). Trimming cost V 4 bases and J 4 bases, with 16 bases left between them. This CDR3 region has 15 residues. Germline V lookup: CDR1 MDHEN, CDR2 SYDVKM. The CDR3 DNA follows: TGTGCCAGCAGTTCAACAGGGTCGTTAGGCTATGGCTACACCTTC. This gives the protein CASSSTGSLGYGYTF.